The sequence of this T cell receptor (beta chain) was determined in a study of blood T cell repertoires in COVID-19. Overall study: Cohort 3 donors counted as recovered after two negative PCRs, clearance, or resolved symptoms. T cells, B-cell-depleted T cells, or PBMCs supplied cDNA or gDNA.

From germline, CDR1 is SGHTA and CDR2 FQGNSA. The CDR3 extends over 14 amino acids. J lost 9 bases, V lost 7 bases, and 13 bases had no gene match. Individuals drawn from approximately 22 US areas were about 18 to 89 years old. Cohort assignment relied on participant-reported clinical history. The assay was immunoSEQ multiplex PCR, and TCRdb's table has in-frame clones only and misses some. There are over 250,000 clones in the sample; roughly 91% occur only once, and 2% to 2.5% lies in the top ten. Sequences were obtained from PBMCs or T cells enriched from blood (not recorded which). The TCR comes from an older woman in a cohort exposed to, infected with or recovered from COVID-19 (not recorded which). V gene TRBV7-2 combines with J gene TRBJ2-7, with 9 nucleotides matching TRBD2. CDR3 nucleotides: TGTGCCAGCATGATCTCGCTAGCGGGATCTTGGCAGTACTTC. This encodes CASMISLAGSWQYF.